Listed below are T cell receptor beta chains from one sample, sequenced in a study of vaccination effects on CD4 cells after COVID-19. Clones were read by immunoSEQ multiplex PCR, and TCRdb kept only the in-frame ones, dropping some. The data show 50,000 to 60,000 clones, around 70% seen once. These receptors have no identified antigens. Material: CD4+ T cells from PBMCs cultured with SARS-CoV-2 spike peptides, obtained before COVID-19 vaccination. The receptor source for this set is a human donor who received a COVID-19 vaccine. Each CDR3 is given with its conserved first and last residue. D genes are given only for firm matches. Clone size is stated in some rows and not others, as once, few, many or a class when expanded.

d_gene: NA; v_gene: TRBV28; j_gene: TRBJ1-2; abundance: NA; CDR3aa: CASSPGRGDPNYGYTF; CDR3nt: TGTGCCAGCAGCCCGGGGAGAGGGGACCCTAACTATGGCTACACCTTC
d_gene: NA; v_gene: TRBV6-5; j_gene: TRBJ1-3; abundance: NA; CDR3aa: CASSSPPNTIYF; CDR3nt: TGTGCCAGCAGTTCCCCACCAAACACCATATATTTT
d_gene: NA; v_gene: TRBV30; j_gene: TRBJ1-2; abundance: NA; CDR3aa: CAWSLERGYGYTF; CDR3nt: TGTGCCTGGAGCCTGGAGCGGGGGTATGGCTACACCTTC
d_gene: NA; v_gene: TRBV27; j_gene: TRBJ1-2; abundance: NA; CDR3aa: CASSLAGAGRRYYGYTF; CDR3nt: TGTGCCAGCAGTTTAGCAGGGGCGGGTCGGCGCTACTATGGCTACACCTTC
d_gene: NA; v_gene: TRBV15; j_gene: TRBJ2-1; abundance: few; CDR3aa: CATSRGRDPGYEQFF; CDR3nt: TGTGCCACCAGCAGGGGCCGGGATCCAGGTTACGAGCAGTTCTTC
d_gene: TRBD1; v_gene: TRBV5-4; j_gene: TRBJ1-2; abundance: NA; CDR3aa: CASSLAGTGGTVHGYTF; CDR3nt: TGTGCCAGCAGCTTGGCCGGGACAGGGGGCACCGTGCATGGCTACACCTTC
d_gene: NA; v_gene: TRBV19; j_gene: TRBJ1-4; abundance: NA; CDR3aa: CASSMNRNEKLFF; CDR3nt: TGTGCCAGTAGTATGAACAGGAATGAAAAACTGTTTTTT
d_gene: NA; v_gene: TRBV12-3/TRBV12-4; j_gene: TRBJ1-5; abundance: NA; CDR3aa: CASSRAPNQPQHF; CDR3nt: TGTGCCAGCAGCCGTGCCCCTAATCAGCCCCAGCATTTT
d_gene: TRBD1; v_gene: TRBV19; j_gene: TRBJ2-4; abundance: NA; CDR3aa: CASTPSDRGNSNIQYF; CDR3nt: TGTGCCAGTACCCCCTCAGACAGGGGAAACTCGAACATTCAGTACTTC
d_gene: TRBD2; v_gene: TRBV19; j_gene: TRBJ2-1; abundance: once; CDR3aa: CASSIWSGGPNNEQFF; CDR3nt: TGTGCCAGTAGTATTTGGAGCGGGGGGCCCAACAATGAGCAGTTCTTC
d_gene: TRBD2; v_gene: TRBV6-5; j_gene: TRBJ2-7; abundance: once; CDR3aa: CASLSQRGFEQYF; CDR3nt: TGTGCCAGCTTGTCCCAGCGGGGGTTTGAGCAGTACTTC
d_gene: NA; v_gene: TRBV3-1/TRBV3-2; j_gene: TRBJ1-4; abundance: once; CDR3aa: CASSQDLVIGATNEKLFF; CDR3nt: TGTGCCAGCAGCCAAGATCTAGTTATTGGTGCAACCAATGAAAAACTGTTTTTT
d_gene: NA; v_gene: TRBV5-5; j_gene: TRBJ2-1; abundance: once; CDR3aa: CASSLDILITYNEQFF; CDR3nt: TGTGCCAGCAGCTTGGATATCTTGATCACCTACAATGAGCAGTTCTTC
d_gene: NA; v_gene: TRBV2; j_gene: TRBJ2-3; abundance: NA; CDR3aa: CASGTWDTQYF; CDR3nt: TGTGCCAGCGGGACTTGGGATACGCAGTATTTT
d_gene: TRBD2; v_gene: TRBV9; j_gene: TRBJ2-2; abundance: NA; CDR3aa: CASSVFSGGTGELFF; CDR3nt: TGTGCCAGCAGCGTGTTCTCGGGGGGCACCGGGGAGCTGTTTTTT
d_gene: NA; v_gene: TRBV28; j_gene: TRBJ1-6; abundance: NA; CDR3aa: CASISGFNSPLHF; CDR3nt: TGTGCCAGCATTTCAGGGTTTAATTCACCCCTCCACTTT
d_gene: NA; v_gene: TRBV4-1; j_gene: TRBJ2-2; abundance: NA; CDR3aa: CASSQGGWTDTGELFF; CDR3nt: TGCGCCAGCAGCCAAGGGGGCTGGACCGACACCGGGGAGCTGTTTTTT
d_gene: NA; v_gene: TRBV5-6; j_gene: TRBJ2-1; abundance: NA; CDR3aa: CASSVGASGGYNEQFF; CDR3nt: TGTGCCAGCAGCGTGGGGGCTAGCGGAGGATACAATGAGCAGTTCTTC
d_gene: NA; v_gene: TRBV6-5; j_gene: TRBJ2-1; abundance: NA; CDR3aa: CASSRGRGNEQFF; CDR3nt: TGTGCCAGCAGTCGTGGGCGCGGCAATGAGCAGTTCTTC
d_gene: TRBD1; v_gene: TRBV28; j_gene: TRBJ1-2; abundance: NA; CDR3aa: CAGGQGYGYTF; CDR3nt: TGTGCCGGGGGACAGGGGTATGGCTACACCTTC
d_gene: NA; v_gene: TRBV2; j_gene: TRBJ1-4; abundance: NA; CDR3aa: CASSDGILGEKLFF; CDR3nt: TGTGCCAGCAGTGATGGTATCTTGGGGGAAAAACTGTTTTTT
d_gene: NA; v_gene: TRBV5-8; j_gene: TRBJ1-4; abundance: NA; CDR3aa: CASSFPQGATNEKLFF; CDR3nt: TGTGCCAGCAGCTTCCCCCAAGGTGCAACTAATGAAAAACTGTTTTTT
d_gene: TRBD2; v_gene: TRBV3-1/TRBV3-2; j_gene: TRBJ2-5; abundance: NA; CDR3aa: CASSLTSGAQETQYF; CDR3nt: TGTGCCAGCAGCCTGACTAGCGGGGCCCAAGAGACCCAGTACTTC
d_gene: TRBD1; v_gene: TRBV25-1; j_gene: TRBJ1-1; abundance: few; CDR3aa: CASRQGRGTEAFF; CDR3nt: TGTGCCAGCAGACAGGGGCGGGGGACTGAAGCTTTCTTT
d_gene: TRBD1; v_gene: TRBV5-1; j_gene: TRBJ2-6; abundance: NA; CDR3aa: CASSEGAQGANVLTF; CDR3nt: TGCGCCAGCAGCGAGGGGGCGCAGGGGGCCAACGTCCTGACTTTC
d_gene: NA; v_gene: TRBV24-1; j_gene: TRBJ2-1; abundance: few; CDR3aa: CATSDLWQGNEQFF; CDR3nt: TGTGCCACCAGTGATTTGTGGCAGGGCAATGAGCAGTTCTTC
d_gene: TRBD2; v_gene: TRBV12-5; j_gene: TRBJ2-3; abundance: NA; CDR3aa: CASGSGLAALSTDTQYF; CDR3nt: TGTGCTAGTGGTTCGGGACTAGCGGCCTTAAGCACAGATACGCAGTATTTT
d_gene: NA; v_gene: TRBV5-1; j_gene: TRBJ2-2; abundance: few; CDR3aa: CASSYNLAAGELFF; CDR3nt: TGCGCCAGCAGCTATAATCTCGCGGCCGGGGAGCTGTTTTTT
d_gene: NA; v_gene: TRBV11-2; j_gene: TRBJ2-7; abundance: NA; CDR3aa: CASSLDSEIPSYEQYF; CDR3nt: TGTGCCAGCAGCTTAGATAGTGAAATACCCTCCTACGAGCAGTACTTC
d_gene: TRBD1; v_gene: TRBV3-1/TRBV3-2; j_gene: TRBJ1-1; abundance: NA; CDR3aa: CASQGVMNTEAFF; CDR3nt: TGTGCCAGCCAGGGGGTAATGAACACTGAAGCTTTCTTT
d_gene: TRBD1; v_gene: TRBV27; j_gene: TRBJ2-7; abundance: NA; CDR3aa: CASSTRDRGDYEQYF; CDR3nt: TGTGCCAGCAGTACCCGGGACAGGGGGGACTACGAGCAGTACTTC
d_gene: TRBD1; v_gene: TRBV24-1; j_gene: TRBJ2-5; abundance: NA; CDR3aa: CATSDLRLGTGGEETQYF; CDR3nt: TGTGCCACCAGTGATTTGAGGCTCGGGACAGGGGGCGAGGAGACCCAGTACTTC
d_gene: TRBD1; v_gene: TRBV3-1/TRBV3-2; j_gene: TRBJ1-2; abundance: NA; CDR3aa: CASSQQQGKGGYTF; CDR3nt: TGTGCCAGCAGCCAACAACAGGGGAAAGGTGGCTACACCTTC
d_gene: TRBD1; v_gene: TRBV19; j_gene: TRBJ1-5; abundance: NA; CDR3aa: CASSMGTGFYQPQHF; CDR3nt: TGTGCCAGTAGTATGGGGACAGGGTTTTATCAGCCCCAGCATTTT
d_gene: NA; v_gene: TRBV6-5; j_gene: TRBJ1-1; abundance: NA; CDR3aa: CASSYALNTEAFF; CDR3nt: TGTGCCAGCAGTTACGCCTTGAACACTGAAGCTTTCTTT
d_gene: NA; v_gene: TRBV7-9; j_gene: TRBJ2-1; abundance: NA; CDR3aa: CASSLGTVYNEQFF; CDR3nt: TGTGCCAGCAGCTTAGGGACAGTCTACAATGAGCAGTTCTTC
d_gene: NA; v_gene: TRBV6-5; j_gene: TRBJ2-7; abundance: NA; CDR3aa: CASSYSNVNREQYF; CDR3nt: TGTGCCAGCAGTTACTCGAACGTAAACCGTGAGCAGTACTTC
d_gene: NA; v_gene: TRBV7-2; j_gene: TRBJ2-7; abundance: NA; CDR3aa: CASGGTTGVAYEQYF; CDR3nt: TGTGCCAGCGGAGGGACTACAGGGGTTGCCTACGAGCAGTACTTC
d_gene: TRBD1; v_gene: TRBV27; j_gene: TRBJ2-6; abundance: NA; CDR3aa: CASGWGQGANVLTF; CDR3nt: TGTGCCAGCGGTTGGGGACAGGGGGCCAACGTCCTGACTTTC
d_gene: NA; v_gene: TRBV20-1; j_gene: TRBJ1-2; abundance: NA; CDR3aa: CSASIGINYGYTF; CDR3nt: TGCAGTGCTAGTATCGGGATAAACTATGGCTACACCTTC
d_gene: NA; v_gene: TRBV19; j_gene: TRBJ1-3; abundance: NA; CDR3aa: CASKGRGGGNTIYF; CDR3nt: TGTGCCAGTAAGGGCAGGGGAGGTGGAAACACCATATATTTT
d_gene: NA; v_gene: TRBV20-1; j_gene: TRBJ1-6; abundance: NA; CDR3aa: CSASDSNSPLHF; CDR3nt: TGCAGTGCTAGTGACAGTAATTCACCCCTCCACTTT
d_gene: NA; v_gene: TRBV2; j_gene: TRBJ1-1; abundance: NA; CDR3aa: CASGQGENTEAFF; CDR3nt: TGTGCCAGCGGGCAGGGAGAGAACACTGAAGCTTTCTTT
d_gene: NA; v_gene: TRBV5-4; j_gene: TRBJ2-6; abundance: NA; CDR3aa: CASSFSLGLGANVLTF; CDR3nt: TGTGCCAGCAGCTTTTCTCTGGGCCTCGGGGCCAACGTCCTGACTTTC
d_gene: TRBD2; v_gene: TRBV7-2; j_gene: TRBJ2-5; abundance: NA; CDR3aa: CASSLKGRGVTETQYF; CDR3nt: TGTGCCAGCAGCTTGAAGGGGCGGGGGGTAACAGAGACCCAGTACTTC
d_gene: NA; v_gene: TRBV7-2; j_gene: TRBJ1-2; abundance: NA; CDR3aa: CASSPHHEAKGSYGYTF; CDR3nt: TGTGCCAGCAGCCCGCACCATGAGGCAAAGGGATCTTATGGCTACACCTTC
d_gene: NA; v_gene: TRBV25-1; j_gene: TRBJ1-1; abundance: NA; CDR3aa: CASSVSTEAFF; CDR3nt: TGTGCCAGCAGTGTAAGCACTGAAGCTTTCTTT
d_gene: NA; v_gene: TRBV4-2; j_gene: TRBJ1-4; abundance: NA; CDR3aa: CASRGGSTNEKLFF; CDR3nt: TGTGCCAGCAGAGGGGGTTCAACTAATGAAAAACTGTTTTTT
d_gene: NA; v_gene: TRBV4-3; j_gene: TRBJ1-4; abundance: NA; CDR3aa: CASSLGLVEKLFF; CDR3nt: TGCGCCAGCAGCCTGGGGCTAGTTGAAAAACTGTTTTTT
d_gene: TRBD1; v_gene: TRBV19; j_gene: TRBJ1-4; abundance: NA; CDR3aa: CASSSPGGSEKLFF; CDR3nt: TGTGCCAGTAGTAGTCCAGGGGGTAGTGAAAAACTGTTTTTT
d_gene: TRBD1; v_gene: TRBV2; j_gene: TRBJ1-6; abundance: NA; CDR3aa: CASSNSGTGGAGSPLHF; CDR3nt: TGTGCCAGCAGTAACTCCGGGACAGGAGGGGCGGGTTCACCCCTCCACTTT
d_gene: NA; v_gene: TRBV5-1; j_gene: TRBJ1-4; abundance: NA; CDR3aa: CASRVATNEKLFF; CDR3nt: TGCGCCAGCAGAGTCGCAACTAATGAAAAACTGTTTTTT
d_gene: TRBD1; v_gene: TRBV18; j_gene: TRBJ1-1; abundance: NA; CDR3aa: CASSAGQGRGDTEAFF; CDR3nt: TGTGCCAGCTCAGCGGGACAGGGGCGGGGGGACACTGAAGCTTTCTTT
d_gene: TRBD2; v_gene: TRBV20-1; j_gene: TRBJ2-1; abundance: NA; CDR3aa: CSASILAGRYNEQFF; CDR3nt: TGCAGTGCTAGTATCCTAGCGGGTCGGTACAATGAGCAGTTCTTC
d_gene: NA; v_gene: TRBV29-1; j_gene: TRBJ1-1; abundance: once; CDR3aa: CTTIKGVGLAEAFF; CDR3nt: TGCACCACAATTAAGGGGGTAGGATTAGCTGAAGCTTTCTTT
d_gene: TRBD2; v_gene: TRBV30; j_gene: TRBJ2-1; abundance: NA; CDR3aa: CAWRGAGGRTEQFF; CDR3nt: TGTGCCTGGAGAGGAGCGGGAGGGCGGACTGAGCAGTTCTTC
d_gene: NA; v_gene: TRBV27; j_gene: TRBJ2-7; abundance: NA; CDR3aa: CASSRPPGEQYF; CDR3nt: TGTGCCAGCAGTAGGCCCCCGGGGGAGCAGTACTTC
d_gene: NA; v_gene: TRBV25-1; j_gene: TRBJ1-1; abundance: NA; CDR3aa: CASRERVEAFF; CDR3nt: TGTGCCAGCAGGGAGAGGGTGGAAGCTTTCTTT
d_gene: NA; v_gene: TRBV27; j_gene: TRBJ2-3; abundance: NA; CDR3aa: CASSLRVDGTDTQYF; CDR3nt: TGTGCCAGCAGTTTGCGGGTGGATGGCACAGATACGCAGTATTTT
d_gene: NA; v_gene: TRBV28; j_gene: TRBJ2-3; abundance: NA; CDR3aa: CASRGGGPDTQYF; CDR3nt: TGTGCCAGCAGGGGTGGGGGACCAGATACGCAGTATTTT